The T cell receptor beta chain described here comes from a study of PD-L1 blockade in urothelial cancer (dated by TCRdb to about 2017). Background for the entire study: Every patient began therapy in about 2014 and was given atezolizumab 1,200 mg intravenously every 3 weeks. About 85% of the 29 patients were identified as males with urothelial cancer of bladder origin, and a prior smoking history was reported by 18 of 29 patients. Blood samples were analyzed 3 weeks after the start of treatment (second dose) and 6 weeks after the start of treatment. Durable clinical benefit was achieved by nine patients but not by the remaining 20. Progression-free survival longer than 6 months counted as durable clinical benefit, and TCR features were additionally tested against both progression-free and overall survival. An exploratory multi-omic analysis was conducted of the somatic, immune and clinical correlates of response to PD-L1 blockade with atezolizumab in urothelial cancer. In the same patients who had TCR sequencing, pretreatment tumors also underwent whole exome sequencing and RNA sequencing. Under 30 patients had pretreatment blood TCR-seq, 24 had at least one posttreatment blood collection, and 24 had tumor TCR-seq. An ECOG performance status of 0 or 1 was recorded for the patients, and 0 to 3 prior chemotherapy regimens had been received by the patients. Pretreatment tumor samples, along with matched peripheral blood collected serially before and after atezolizumab treatment, underwent TCR sequencing. A median of 141,255 T cells and some 84,000 unique TCRs was obtained from blood samples, and a median clonality of approximately 0.077 was observed.

Details on this clone: What antigen it recognizes has not been identified. Within one base of it there is no much larger clone, and no base qualities were kept.

General conclusions and limits of the study: Small sample size (n ≈ 30) and many exploratory analyses mean the results are intended to be hypothesis-generating. Patients with durable benefit showed greater expansion of tumor-associated TCR clones in peripheral blood 3 weeks after starting treatment (n ≈ 20, p = 0.022). Improved progression-free and overall survival was associated with having pretreatment peripheral blood TCR clonality below the median.

In light of the paper, this sample's time point label describes: pretreatment peripheral blood. A cohort of 25 to 30 patients with locally advanced or metastatic urothelial carcinoma, treated at Memorial Sloan Kettering on a trial protocol, was included. Peripheral blood mononuclear cells were collected pretreatment and during treatment, at between 1 and 8 total time points per patient. The Qiagen DNeasy Blood extraction kit was used to purify genomic DNA from total PBMCs and from tumor samples. PBMCs were collected pretreatment and during treatment and were isolated and stored as previously described. Synthetic TCR analog templates were spiked into each PCR to estimate absolute template abundance from read counts. Using the immunoSEQ assay, TCRbeta CDR3 regions were amplified from genomic DNA with bias-controlled V and J gene primers. Sequencing of rearranged TCRbeta segments was performed at approximately 20X coverage. The study's own analysis went as follows. Sequencing errors were corrected by clustering, and CDR3s were annotated against IMGT so that V, D and J genes could be assigned. Out-of-frame and stop-codon sequences were excluded, and only productive TCRbeta rearrangements were used in downstream analyses. To compute clonality, Shannon entropy was normalized by the log of the number of unique productive sequences and then subtracted from one. Fisher's exact test with Benjamini-Hochberg correction, at a threshold of adjusted p below 0.01, was used to find clones that differed between time points or between blood and tumor. TCRdb provides this immuneACCESS table in a form limited to in-frame rearrangements. Some clones are lacking; in checked studies, under half of them reflect an unresolved V gene, and why the rest are absent is not known. V and J calls plus clone size are reproduced from that table; the DNA served to infer D and trimming. The sample data list just under 40,000 clones, and more than 85% of these were observed just once. The ten largest account for roughly 10% of the sample.

CDR1 and CDR2 (KGHSH, LQKENI) derive from the germline V gene. Counted from cysteine to phenylalanine, this CDR3 has 15 amino acids. The entry retains the CDR3 DNA only, 45 bases that are in frame from base 1. Cut back by 3 bases and 0 bases, the V and J ends lie 8 bases apart. The chain uses TRBV18 and TRBJ1-4; the best D guess is TRBD1, with 5 bases matching. This sample comprised PBMCs, obtained around atezolizumab (anti-PD-L1) treatment. The sequence was collected from a woman aged 55 to 70 with urothelial cancer. The encoded CDR3 is CASSPDIATNEKLFF. The DNA sequence is given as TGTGCCAGCTCACCGGACATTGCAACTAATGAAAAACTGTTTTTT.